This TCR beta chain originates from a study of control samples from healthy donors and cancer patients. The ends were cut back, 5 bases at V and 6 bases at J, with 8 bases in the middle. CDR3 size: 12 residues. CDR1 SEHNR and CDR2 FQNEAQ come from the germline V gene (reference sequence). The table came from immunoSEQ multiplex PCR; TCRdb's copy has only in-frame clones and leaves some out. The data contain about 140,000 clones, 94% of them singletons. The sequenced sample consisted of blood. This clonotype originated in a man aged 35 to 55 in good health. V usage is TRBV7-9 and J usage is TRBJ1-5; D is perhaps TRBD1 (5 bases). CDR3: CASSGGTQPQHF. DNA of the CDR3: TGTGCCAGCAGCGGGGGAACTCAGCCCCAGCATTTT.